These 3 T cell receptor beta chains were sequenced from one sample in a study of Graves' ophthalmopathy and Graves' hyperthyroidism (dated 2018 in TCRdb). The instrument given in TCRdb is Illumina HiSeq 2000. For repertoire sequencing, TCR beta CDR3 regions were amplified from RNA transcripts. The first round of RT-PCR was done with HTBI primers and the Qiagen OneStep RT-PCR kit, and was followed by a second round of multiplex PCR, then size selection and purification. TCRdb redid the processing of the public reads, applying fastp at Q25 and MiXCR, and retained in-frame beta chains. Identical CDR3 proteins give one entry, which carries the most common genes and DNA. The sample data list roughly 300,000 distinct CDR3 sequences, and about a sixth of these were observed just once. Jointly, the top ten make up about 12% of the sample. Sequencing input: peripheral blood. Receptors originate from an adult man with Graves' ophthalmopathy.

Many counts were recorded for this clonotype. The V call is TRBV7-9, the J call TRBJ1-2; 7 nucleotides match TRBD1. Germline CDR1 and CDR2: SEHNR and FQNEAQ (reference sequence). This CDR3 has 14 residues. The J segment lost 2 bases and the V segment lost 5 bases, leaving 5 bases of the junction unmatched. This CDR3 is CASSAGTANYGYTF. The CDR3 bases are TGTGCCAGCAGCGCCGGGACAGCCAACTATGGCTACACCTTC.

This clonotype was counted ten times or more. The V gene is TRBV18, the J gene TRBJ1-5; unclear D gene. This CDR3 is 13 amino acids long. V dropped 3 bases and J dropped 4 bases, with 7 bases sitting between them. The germline V gene has CDR1 KGHSH and CDR2 LQKENI. CDR3 residues: CASSPRTNQPQHF. The DNA of the CDR3 is TGTGCCAGCTCACCGAGGACTAATCAGCCCCAGCATTTT. Together with reference TRBV18 and TRBJ1-5, the CDR3 gives the full variable domain: NAGVMQNPRHLVRRRGQEARLRCSPMKGHSHVYWYRQLPEEGLKFMVYLQKENIIDESGMPKERFSAEFPKEGPSILRIQQVVRGDSAAYFCASSPRTNQPQHFGDGTRLSIL.

This clonotype was counted many times. The chain has TRBV2 and TRBJ1-5, with 9 positions matching TRBD1. The CDR3 loop spans 13 amino acids. Germline V gene lookup returns CDR1 SNHLY and CDR2 FYNNEI. J was trimmed by 4 bases and V by 8 bases; bases with no gene match: 3. The CDR3 DNA follows: TGTGCCAGCGAGACAGGGGGGAATCAGCCCCAGCATTTT. The encoded protein is CASETGGNQPQHF. The whole variable domain, remainder taken from reference TRBV2 and TRBJ1-5, is EPEVTQTPSHQVTQMGQEVILRCVPISNHLYFYWYRQILGQKVEFLVSFYNNEISEKSEIFDDQFSVERPDGSNFTLKIRSTKLEDSAMYFCASETGGNQPQHFGDGTRLSIL.